These T cell receptor beta chains were read from a single sample in a study of blood T cell repertoires in COVID-19. Method: immunoSEQ multiplex PCR; TCRdb's copy keeps in-frame clones and lacks some. The top ten hold over 3.5% of the sample, which has around 300,000 clones, 90% seen once. Sequenced material: PBMCs or T cells enriched from blood (not recorded which). These receptors all come from a young woman with acute COVID-19. Each CDR3 is given with its conserved first and last residue. Each record gives: J gene, clone size, D gene, V gene, CDR3 DNA, CDR3 protein. D genes are given only for firm matches. Clone sizes are given selectively: once, few, many, or a class where the clone is expanded.

j_call: TRBJ2-7; clone_size: once; d_call: -; v_call: TRBV7-2; cdr3_nt: TGTGCCAGCAGCTTAGCCGGGGGACGGAACGAGCAGTACTTC; cdr3_aa: CASSLAGGRNEQYF
j_call: TRBJ2-3; clone_size: -; d_call: -; v_call: TRBV18; cdr3_nt: TGTGCCAGCTCCACTTCCACGGGAGATGTAGATACGCAGTATTTT; cdr3_aa: CASSTSTGDVDTQYF
j_call: TRBJ2-3; clone_size: once; d_call: -; v_call: TRBV6-6; cdr3_nt: TGTGCCAGCAGTTCCCAGGGAGATACGCAGTATTTT; cdr3_aa: CASSSQGDTQYF
j_call: TRBJ1-5; clone_size: once; d_call: -; v_call: TRBV28; cdr3_nt: TGTGCCAGCACCTCAGGGGATCAGCCCCAGCATTTT; cdr3_aa: CASTSGDQPQHF
j_call: TRBJ1-6; clone_size: -; d_call: -; v_call: TRBV27; cdr3_nt: TGTGCCAGCAGTTTTTTCTCCTCCTATAATTCACCCCTCCACTTT; cdr3_aa: CASSFFSSYNSPLHF
j_call: TRBJ1-4; clone_size: -; d_call: TRBD1; v_call: TRBV5-1; cdr3_nt: TGCGCCAGCAGCTTGGAGACAGGGGGCGTTGAAAAACTGTTTTTT; cdr3_aa: CASSLETGGVEKLFF
j_call: TRBJ1-6; clone_size: -; d_call: TRBD1; v_call: TRBV28; cdr3_nt: TGTGCCAGCAGAGGACAGGGAGGGGATTCACCCCTCCACTTT; cdr3_aa: CASRGQGGDSPLHF
j_call: TRBJ2-7; clone_size: -; d_call: TRBD1; v_call: TRBV28; cdr3_nt: TGTGCCAGCAGTTCCGCAAAGGGGGCCAACTACGAGCAGTACTTC; cdr3_aa: CASSSAKGANYEQYF
j_call: TRBJ1-6; clone_size: -; d_call: TRBD1; v_call: TRBV9; cdr3_nt: TGTGCCAGCAGCACCGGACAGGGGGCCGTTAATTCACCCCTCCACTTT; cdr3_aa: CASSTGQGAVNSPLHF
j_call: TRBJ2-5; clone_size: -; d_call: TRBD2; v_call: TRBV9; cdr3_nt: TGTGCCAGCAGCGTGAGCGGGAGTAAGGAGACCCAGTACTTC; cdr3_aa: CASSVSGSKETQYF
j_call: TRBJ2-7; clone_size: -; d_call: -; v_call: TRBV15; cdr3_nt: TGTGCCACCAGCAGGCTGGGACTGAGCTCCTACGAGCAGTACTTC; cdr3_aa: CATSRLGLSSYEQYF
j_call: TRBJ2-2; clone_size: -; d_call: TRBD2; v_call: TRBV7-9; cdr3_nt: TGTGCCAGCAGCTTATCTCGGGGGGAGACCGGGGAGCTGTTTTTT; cdr3_aa: CASSLSRGETGELFF
j_call: TRBJ1-5; clone_size: -; d_call: -; v_call: TRBV5-1; cdr3_nt: TGCGCCAGCAGCTTGGGGCAGAGCAATCAGCCCCAGCATTTT; cdr3_aa: CASSLGQSNQPQHF
j_call: TRBJ2-5; clone_size: -; d_call: TRBD1; v_call: TRBV7-9; cdr3_nt: TGTGCCAGCAGCTTAGGGGGTTCGGGACAGGGACGGGAGACCCAGTACTTC; cdr3_aa: CASSLGGSGQGRETQYF
j_call: TRBJ2-7; clone_size: once; d_call: TRBD2; v_call: TRBV19; cdr3_nt: TGTGCCAGTGGAGCGGGAGGGCTCCGGCCCTACGAGCAGTACTTC; cdr3_aa: CASGAGGLRPYEQYF
j_call: TRBJ2-1; clone_size: -; d_call: TRBD1; v_call: TRBV29-1; cdr3_nt: TGCAGCGTTGATTCCCCCGGGACAGGGAAAAATGAGCAGTTCTTC; cdr3_aa: CSVDSPGTGKNEQFF
j_call: TRBJ2-3; clone_size: -; d_call: TRBD2; v_call: TRBV19; cdr3_nt: TGTGCCAGTAGTATGGGACTACGCACAGATACGCAGTATTTT; cdr3_aa: CASSMGLRTDTQYF
j_call: TRBJ2-1; clone_size: -; d_call: TRBD2; v_call: TRBV25-1; cdr3_nt: TGTGCCAGCAGTGACTCCGGACTAGCGGGCAATGAGCAGTTCTTC; cdr3_aa: CASSDSGLAGNEQFF
j_call: TRBJ2-1; clone_size: few; d_call: -; v_call: TRBV6-4; cdr3_nt: TGTGCCAGCACCTACCGGAGACGGAATGAGCAGTTCTTC; cdr3_aa: CASTYRRRNEQFF
j_call: TRBJ2-7; clone_size: -; d_call: -; v_call: TRBV29-1; cdr3_nt: TGCAGCCCTGAGGGGGGGAGCTACGAGCAGTACTTC; cdr3_aa: CSPEGGSYEQYF
j_call: TRBJ1-2; clone_size: -; d_call: TRBD1; v_call: TRBV7-3; cdr3_nt: TGTGCCAGCAGCTTAATGACAGGGGGCGCCAATGGCTACACCTTC; cdr3_aa: CASSLMTGGANGYTF
j_call: TRBJ2-7; clone_size: -; d_call: TRBD1; v_call: TRBV6-6; cdr3_nt: TGTGCCAGCAGTTCGGGACAGTCCTACGAGCAGTACTTC; cdr3_aa: CASSSGQSYEQYF
j_call: TRBJ2-7; clone_size: -; d_call: -; v_call: TRBV11-1; cdr3_nt: TGTGCCAGCAGCTTCCTTACGGGAGAGTCCTACGAGCAGTACTTC; cdr3_aa: CASSFLTGESYEQYF
j_call: TRBJ2-6; clone_size: -; d_call: -; v_call: TRBV7-9; cdr3_nt: TGTGCCAGCAGCTCCCGACAGGGAGGCATATCTGGGGCCAACGTCCTGACTTTC; cdr3_aa: CASSSRQGGISGANVLTF
j_call: TRBJ2-1; clone_size: few; d_call: TRBD2; v_call: TRBV18; cdr3_nt: TGTGCCAGCTCACCTTTGACTAGCGGGAGGGCGTCCTACAATGAGCAGTTCTTC; cdr3_aa: CASSPLTSGRASYNEQFF
j_call: TRBJ1-1; clone_size: -; d_call: -; v_call: TRBV9; cdr3_nt: TGTGCCAGCAGCGTCAGCCGGACAGACGAAGCTTTCTTT; cdr3_aa: CASSVSRTDEAFF
j_call: TRBJ2-3; clone_size: -; d_call: TRBD1; v_call: TRBV19; cdr3_nt: TGTGCCAGTAGTCCATGGACAGGGGATATCACAGATACGCAGTATTTT; cdr3_aa: CASSPWTGDITDTQYF
j_call: TRBJ1-2; clone_size: -; d_call: TRBD1; v_call: TRBV6-5; cdr3_nt: TGTGCCAGCATTAACTACCGGGACAGGGCTTGGGGCTACACCTTC; cdr3_aa: CASINYRDRAWGYTF
j_call: TRBJ1-1; clone_size: -; d_call: -; v_call: TRBV5-4; cdr3_nt: TGTGCCAGCAGCCGACAGGAGAACACTGAAGCTTTCTTT; cdr3_aa: CASSRQENTEAFF
j_call: TRBJ1-5; clone_size: -; d_call: TRBD1; v_call: TRBV29-1; cdr3_nt: TGCAGCGTTACGGAAGGACAGGACCAGCCCCAGCATTTT; cdr3_aa: CSVTEGQDQPQHF
j_call: TRBJ1-2; clone_size: -; d_call: -; v_call: TRBV2; cdr3_nt: TGTGCCAGCACCCTAAGTCCCTCAGGAACCAACTATGGCTACACCTTC; cdr3_aa: CASTLSPSGTNYGYTF
j_call: TRBJ2-5; clone_size: -; d_call: -; v_call: TRBV28; cdr3_nt: TGTGCCAGCAGTTTAAGGTCTGGGGTAAGGGGTTTCCAAGAGACCCAGTACTTC; cdr3_aa: CASSLRSGVRGFQETQYF
j_call: TRBJ2-3; clone_size: -; d_call: TRBD2; v_call: TRBV14; cdr3_nt: TGTGCCAGCAGCCAAGATCTCGGGAGGGGCACAGATACGCAGTATTTT; cdr3_aa: CASSQDLGRGTDTQYF
j_call: TRBJ2-4; clone_size: -; d_call: TRBD1; v_call: TRBV11-1; cdr3_nt: TGTGCCAGCAGCTTAGCAACCGGGACAGGGGCCGGGGCCAAAAACATTCAGTACTTC; cdr3_aa: CASSLATGTGAGAKNIQYF
j_call: TRBJ2-7; clone_size: -; d_call: TRBD1; v_call: TRBV28; cdr3_nt: TGTGCCAGCAGGATGACAGGGGGCAGGGGGAGAGCCTACGAGCAGTACTTC; cdr3_aa: CASRMTGGRGRAYEQYF
j_call: TRBJ1-2; clone_size: -; d_call: -; v_call: TRBV5-1; cdr3_nt: TGCGCCAGCAGCCCCTTGGGGTCGGGGGATGCTAACTATGGCTACACCTTC; cdr3_aa: CASSPLGSGDANYGYTF
j_call: TRBJ1-5; clone_size: -; d_call: -; v_call: TRBV19; cdr3_nt: TGTGCCAGTAATATGCGGACAGAGCTCCCAACTAGCAATCAGCCCCAGCATTTT; cdr3_aa: CASNMRTELPTSNQPQHF